This T cell receptor beta chain was profiled in a study of blood T cell repertoires in COVID-19. About the research overall: Sites across the United States, Italy and Spain contributed samples from acute and convalescent COVID-19. Sources were T cells, B-cell-depleted T cells, or PBMCs; the material itself was cDNA or gDNA.

Per the authors' pipeline: Reference gene primer amplification gave nucleated cell count estimates. Measured with immunoSEQ multiplex PCR; TCRdb has only the in-frame clones, and not every one. V and J calls and clone size come straight from that table; D and trimming were deduced from the DNA. The profile covers 230,000 or so clones, with 80% to 90% appearing a single time and roughly 8.6% taken by the ten largest. Material for sequencing was peripheral blood. This receptor was identified in a man aged 35-49 years with active or convalescent COVID-19.

The CDR3 nucleotides are TGTGCCTTCCACTTAAACAGGGAAGCTTTCTTT. The encoded protein is CAFHLNREAFF. The chain recombines TRBV30 with TRBJ1-1; a possible D gene is TRBD1 (5 bases). V was trimmed by 7 bases and J by 8 bases, leaving 14 bases between them. The CDR3 sequence is 11 residues long. CDR1 and CDR2 from the germline V gene are GTSNPN and SVGIG (reference sequence). Supplemented by reference TRBV30 and TRBJ1-1, the full variable domain reads SQTIHQWPATLVQPVGSPLSLECTVEGTSNPNLYWYRQAAGRGLQLLFYSVGIGQISSEVPQNLSASRPQDRQFILSSKKLLLSDSGFYLCAFHLNREAFFGQGTRLTVV.